One and the same sample provided the 27 T cell receptor beta chains below, sequenced in a study of identifying expanded T cells in peripheral blood. Sequenced by immunoSEQ multiplex PCR; TCRdb stores in-frame clones only, minus some. The data hold 75,000 to 95,000 clones, with around nine tenths observed a single time. Sequencing was carried out using blood. The receptors here all came from a person aged 18 to 70 in good health.

This chain uses TRBV2 with TRBJ2-1, with 13 bases aligning to TRBD2. The CDR3 runs 15 residues. Germline CDR1 SNHLY, CDR2 FYNNEI. The junction had 8 bases not matched to a gene; V was cut back by 6 bases and J by 9 bases. For the CDR3, the DNA is TGTGCCAGCAGCCCCCGGACTAGCGGGAGCACTGAGCAGTTCTTC. It translates to CASSPRTSGSTEQFF.

The chain is built from TRBV7-9 and TRBJ2-5; 7 nucleotides agree with TRBD2. V was pared by 8 bases and J by 5 bases, with 17 bases of the junction left unmatched. Germline V gene sequence: CDR1 SEHNR, CDR2 FQNEAQ (reference sequence). The length of the CDR3 is 16 residues. CDR3 in amino acids: CASGPGIISGLETQYF. CDR3 in DNA: TGTGCCAGCGGTCCTGGGATTATTAGCGGGCTGGAGACCCAGTACTTC.

The CDR3 sequence: CASSLGTGSSRVYEQYF. CDR3 in DNA: TGTGCCAGCAGCTTAGGGACGGGATCCAGCCGCGTCTACGAGCAGTACTTC. This chain links TRBV11-2 with TRBJ2-7; the D gene is possibly TRBD2 (5 bases). Trimming took 1 base from V and 3 from J, leaving 19 bases between them. CDR3 size: 17 residues. Germline CDR1 reads SGHAT; CDR2 reads FQNNGV.

The V call is TRBV5-4, the J call TRBJ1-1; maybe TRBD1 (5 bases). The CDR3 contains 15 residues. Trimming left V 1 base short and J 2 bases short, with 12 bases between. From germline, CDR1 is SGHNT and CDR2 YYREEE (reference sequence). As DNA, the CDR3 is TGTGCCAGCAGCTTGTATGGGGACTTCAACACTGAAGCTTTCTTT. This codes for CASSLYGDFNTEAFF. The full variable domain, completed using reference TRBV5-4 and TRBJ1-1, is ETGVTQSPTHLIKTRGQQVTLRCSSQSGHNTVSWYQQALGQGPQFIFQYYREEENGRGNFPPRFSGLQFPNYSSELNVNALELDDSALYLCASSLYGDFNTEAFFGQGTRLTVV.

V is TRBV2 and J is TRBJ2-2; D is ambiguous. Trimming removed 3 bases at V and 0 bases at J, with 5 bases between. The CDR3 has 14 amino acids. Germline CDR1 reads SNHLY; CDR2 reads FYNNEI. For the CDR3, the DNA is TGTGCCAGCAGTGATACATCGAACACCGGGGAGCTGTTTTTT. The encoded protein is CASSDTSNTGELFF.

The chain employs TRBV4-1 and TRBJ1-1; weak D call: TRBD1 (6 bases). This CDR3 is built from 14 residues. Trimming pared 7 bases from V and 3 bases from J, leaving 15 bases between. CDR1 is MGHRA, CDR2 YSYEKL, per germline. CDR3 amino acids: CASTPTGGDTEAFF. The CDR3 bases are TGCGCCAGCACGCCGACCGGGGGCGACACTGAAGCTTTCTTT.

This clone was recorded at least ten times. The V and J genes are TRBV2 and TRBJ1-1; D uncertain. V was trimmed by 5 bases and J by 4 bases, leaving 17 bases between them. This CDR3 comprises 15 residues. CDR1 and CDR2 from the germline V gene are SNHLY and FYNNEI. The CDR3 coding sequence is TGTGCCAGCAGTAACCCGCCCGTGGAGGGCACTGAAGCTTTCTTT. This encodes CASSNPPVEGTEAFF. Variable domain in full (rest from reference TRBV2 and TRBJ1-1): EPEVTQTPSHQVTQMGQEVILRCVPISNHLYFYWYRQILGQKVEFLVSFYNNEISEKSEIFDDQFSVERPDGSNFTLKIRSTKLEDSAMYFCASSNPPVEGTEAFFGQGTRLTVV.

The chain employs TRBV19 and TRBJ1-2; D unclear. The CDR3 length is 13 residues. CDR1 is LNHDA and CDR2 is SQIVND in the germline V gene (reference sequence). Trimming shortened V by 1 base and J by 7 bases, and 10 bases separated the two germline ends. The CDR3 bases are TGTGCCAGTAGTATAGTGGGTGAACTTGGCTACACCTTC. This translates into CASSIVGELGYTF.

The chain carries TRBV18 and TRBJ2-1; no clear D gene. The CDR3 has 13 residues. Germline V gene lookup returns CDR1 KGHSH and CDR2 LQKENI. Trimming shortened V by 2 bases and J by 7 bases, and 9 bases separated the two germline ends. CDR3 sequence reads: CASSPSLENEQFF. The DNA for the CDR3 is TGTGCCAGCTCACCAAGTCTGGAGAATGAGCAGTTCTTC. The complete variable domain, with remaining parts taken from reference TRBV18 and TRBJ2-1, reads NAGVMQNPRHLVRRRGQEARLRCSPMKGHSHVYWYRQLPEEGLKFMVYLQKENIIDESGMPKERFSAEFPKEGPSILRIQQVVRGDSAAYFCASSPSLENEQFFGPGTRLTVL.

The J gene is TRBJ2-5, the V gene TRBV7-6; TRBD2 aligns across 10 bases. V was clipped by 1 base and J by 7 bases; unmatched bases: 9. The CDR3 runs to 16 residues. Germline V gene data show CDR1 as SGHVS and CDR2 as FNYEAQ. CDR3 region: CASSLEQAGGDGTQYF. Here the CDR3 DNA reads TGTGCCAGCAGCTTAGAACAAGCGGGGGGGGATGGGACCCAGTACTTC.

The rearrangement joins TRBV11-2 to TRBJ1-1; TRBD1 matches at 9 bases. The J segment lost 0 bases and the V segment lost 4 bases, leaving 9 bases of the junction unmatched. The length of the CDR3 is 17 residues. Germline CDR1 is SGHAT and CDR2 is FQNNGV. The CDR3 DNA follows: TGTGCCAGCAGCTCCAACAGGGGGCGATTCATGAACACTGAAGCTTTCTTT. This codes for CASSSNRGRFMNTEAFF.

This chain uses TRBV9 with TRBJ2-5; D uncertain. Germline CDR1 reads SGDLS; CDR2 reads YYNGEE. This CDR3 is 13 amino acids long. V dropped 0 bases and J dropped 1 base, with 4 bases sitting between them. The CDR3 DNA is TGTGCCAGCAGCGTAGCACCCCAAGAGACCCAGTACTTC. The encoded protein is CASSVAPQETQYF.

The chain couples TRBV5-1 to TRBJ2-2, with unresolved D. The V gene's germline CDR1 is SGHRS and CDR2 YFSETQ. The CDR3 sequence is 14 residues long. Deletions cut 4 bases from V and 5 bases from J, with 12 bases between. The CDR3 protein is CASSTTAMTGELFF. The CDR3, as DNA: TGCGCCAGCAGCACGACGGCTATGACCGGGGAGCTGTTTTTT.

This clone was counted a single time. The chain joins TRBV11-2 to TRBJ1-1, with TRBD1 identical over 7 bases. Per germline, CDR1 SGHAT and CDR2 FQNNGV. The V gene end was trimmed by 2 bases and the J gene end by 6 bases; junction bases not matched to a gene: 0. CDR3 length: 12 amino acids. The chain's CDR3 is CASSLQGAEAFF. The CDR3 region has the DNA TGTGCCAGCAGCTTACAGGGGGCTGAAGCTTTCTTT.

The rearrangement links TRBV15 to TRBJ2-3; either TRBD1 or TRBD2 may fit D (5 bases each). This CDR3 spans 14 amino acids. CDR1 and CDR2 from the germline V gene are LNHNV and YYDKDF (reference sequence). The V gene lost 9 bases and the J gene lost 1 base, with 14 bases spanning the gap. This CDR3 reads CATIQRGRTDTQYF. CDR3 in DNA: TGTGCCACAATCCAACGGGGCCGCACAGATACGCAGTATTTT.

V is TRBV5-4 and J is TRBJ2-5; D might be TRBD1 or TRBD2, each matching 5 bases. Germline assignment: CDR1 SGHNT and CDR2 YYREEE (reference sequence). V was trimmed by 4 bases and J by 2 bases, leaving 12 bases between them. The CDR3 loop spans 14 amino acids. DNA of the CDR3: TGTGCCAGCAGCATCAGGGACGGTCAAGAGACCCAGTACTTC. It specifies CASSIRDGQETQYF.

This chain joins TRBV27 and TRBJ1-2, with a weak D call TRBD1 (6 bases). Germline V lookup: CDR1 MNHEY, CDR2 SMNVEV (reference sequence). V lost 4 bases and J lost 2, with 8 bases in between. The CDR3 has 13 amino acids. CDR3 nucleotides: TGTGCCAGCAGTTCCCAGGGGAACTATGGCTACACCTTC. Amino acids: CASSSQGNYGYTF.

The chain recombines TRBV6-5 with TRBJ1-1, with D hard to call. The CDR3 covers 14 residues. From germline, CDR1 is MNHEY and CDR2 SVGAGI. The germline V and J ends were trimmed by 6 bases and 0 bases, with 11 bases remaining between them. The CDR3 DNA reads TGTGCCAGCAGCCAGGCCCTAATGAACACTGAAGCTTTCTTT. Protein sequence: CASSQALMNTEAFF.

This chain links TRBV14 with TRBJ1-4, with 10 bases that match TRBD1. V was pared by 1 base and J by 7 bases, with 6 bases of the junction left unmatched. The CDR3 extends over 16 amino acids. Germline CDR1 is SGHDN and CDR2 is FVKESK. The CDR3 DNA reads TGTGCCAGCAGCCAAGTGGGGACAGGGGTGGCTGAAAAACTGTTTTTT. Translating it yields CASSQVGTGVAEKLFF.

The chain is built from TRBV29-1 and TRBJ1-1; D not resolved. The CDR3 contains 12 residues. The V end was cut by 2 bases, the J end by 0 bases, with 4 bases between. The germline V gene encodes CDR1 SQVTM and CDR2 ANQGSEA. This CDR3 reads CSVELMNTEAFF. CDR3 sequence (DNA): TGCAGCGTTGAACTGATGAACACTGAAGCTTTCTTT.

This chain uses TRBV12-5 with TRBJ2-3; no firm D call. The CDR3 has 16 residues. Looked up from germline, CDR1 is LGHNT and CDR2 is FRNRAP. Trimming stripped 1 base from V and 2 bases from J, with 13 bases between. The CDR3 nucleotides are TGTGCTAGTGGTTTGGGGGGTGGCGCTTTCACAGATACGCAGTATTTT. Amino acids: CASGLGGGAFTDTQYF. Drawing the rest from reference TRBV12-5 and TRBJ2-3, the complete variable domain is DARVTQTPRHKVTEMGQEVTMRCQPILGHNTVFWYRQTMMQGLELLAYFRNRAPLDDSGMPKDRFSAEMPDATLATLKIQPSEPRDSAVYFCASGLGGGAFTDTQYFGPGTRLTVL.

This sequence joins TRBV19 and TRBJ1-1, with 7 bases matching TRBD1. This CDR3 is built from 14 residues. Trimming at V came to 5 bases and at J to 7 bases, leaving 10 bases not matched to a gene. Germline assignment: CDR1 LNHDA and CDR2 SQIVND (reference sequence). The CDR3 coding sequence is TGTGCCAGTAGTCCCAAGGGGGCGGACAGTGAAGCTTTCTTT. It translates to CASSPKGADSEAFF.

This clone was picked up a small number of times. Distinct nucleotide sequences in the sample also encode this CDR3. The V and J genes are TRBV2 and TRBJ2-7; D is undetermined. V was clipped by 2 bases and J by 5 bases, with 7 bases between them. Germline V gives CDR1 SNHLY, CDR2 FYNNEI. This CDR3 spans 12 amino acids. The CDR3 loop reads CASSETGHEQYF. DNA of the CDR3: TGTGCCAGCAGTGAAACGGGCCACGAGCAGTACTTC.

This sequence joins TRBV5-6 and TRBJ1-1; D not certain. This CDR3 is built from 12 residues. Germline assignment: CDR1 SGHDT and CDR2 YYEEEE. V was trimmed by 4 bases and J by 4 bases, leaving 8 bases between them. Here the CDR3 reads CASSAGPTEAFF. In DNA form, the CDR3 reads TGTGCCAGCAGCGCCGGGCCCACTGAAGCTTTCTTT.

The chain employs TRBV6-1 and TRBJ1-5; the D is unclear. The CDR3 runs to 15 residues. V dropped 2 bases and J dropped 0 bases, with 8 bases sitting between them. Germline loops: CDR1 MNHNS, CDR2 SASEGT. The CDR3 DNA is TGTGCCAGCAGTGAATGGCCAGATAGCAATCAGCCCCAGCATTTT. Translation gives CASSEWPDSNQPQHF.

The chain combines TRBV6-6 with TRBJ2-2; D perhaps matches TRBD2 (6 bases). The CDR3 spans 14 residues. Trimming cost V 4 bases and J 3 bases, with 9 bases left between them. Germline V gives CDR1 MNHNY, CDR2 SVGAGI (reference sequence). The CDR3 nucleotides are TGTGCCAGCAGTTTCGGGACTTACACCGGGGAGCTGTTTTTT. Translated, it gives CASSFGTYTGELFF.

The chain combines TRBV7-6 with TRBJ1-1; D unresolved. The V gene's germline CDR1 is SGHVS and CDR2 FNYEAQ. V was clipped by 3 bases and J by 3 bases, with 8 bases between them. This CDR3 is 13 amino acids long. The chain's CDR3 is CASSLQEYTEAFF. The CDR3 DNA follows: TGTGCCAGCAGCTTGCAGGAGTACACTGAAGCTTTCTTT. Full variable domain (outside the CDR3, taken from reference TRBV7-6 and TRBJ1-1): GAGVSQSPRYKVTKRGQDVALRCDPISGHVSLYWYRQALGQGPEFLTYFNYEAQQDKSGLPNDRFSAERPEGSISTLTIQRTEQRDSAMYRCASSLQEYTEAFFGQGTRLTVV.